The clone carrying this T cell receptor beta chain was observed a handful of times. Its antigen is unknown. This record comes from a study of vaccination and CD4 T cells after COVID-19. Across the study: Recovered-phase convalescent patients showed SARS-CoV-2 positivity by nasal swab PCR; roughly nine were mild, one severe. Median time from COVID diagnosis to post-COVID sampling was 101 days (35 to 161).

Indicated treatment: approximately 10-day PBMC culture with coronavirus spike peptide pools or control peptides (ViraFEST assay). Roughly 2 million PBMCs were grown per well alongside approximately 9.4 IU/ml IL-2 and about 9.9 ug/ml peptide pools. The CDR3 is 13 amino acids. CD4+ T cells that had been cultured provided DNA sequenced with the Oncomine TCR Beta short-read assay. TCRdb re-called the PCR reads with MiXCR, one entry per CDR3 protein. Of approximately 15,000 distinct CDR3 sequences in the sample, 50% to 75% were seen once. This TCR came from a human donor who had recovered from COVID-19. Sequenced material: CD4+ T cells from blood, cultured in vitro. This sequence joins TRBV21-1 and TRBJ1-6. TRBV21-1 is recorded as a pseudogene. The CDR3 DNA reads as TGTGCCAGCAGCAAAGTCACAAGTTCACCCCTCCACTTT. Its translation is CASSKVTSSPLHF.